The clone carrying this T cell receptor beta chain is a singleton in its sample. CDR3 length equals 15 residues. V lost 1 base and J lost 2, with 9 bases in between. Germline-derived CDR1 and CDR2 are LGHNA and YSLEER. The data originate from a study of blood T cell repertoires in COVID-19. Turning to the study itself: Sites across the United States, Italy and Spain contributed samples from acute and convalescent COVID-19. PBMCs, B-cell-depleted T cells, or T cells were the source of the cDNA or gDNA that made up the material.

Authors' methods: Cell counts per sample came from amplifying reference gene primers. Only in-frame clones appear in the TCRdb table, and some are missing; sequencing was by immunoSEQ multiplex PCR. V and J calls and clone size come straight from that table; D and trimming were deduced from the DNA. The sample yields tens of thousands of clones, around 85% seen once. The TCR originated in a man aged 55 to 69 with acute or convalescent COVID-19. The sequencing sample was made of peripheral blood. The chain couples TRBV4-3 to TRBJ1-3; D is undetermined. The CDR3, as DNA: TGCGCCAGCAGCCAAGTTGGCCAGACTGGAAACACCATATATTTT. Translating gives CASSQVGQTGNTIYF.